These T cell receptor beta chains were read from a single sample in a study of blood T cell repertoires in COVID-19. Sequencing used immunoSEQ multiplex PCR; TCRdb keeps in-frame clones, though not all of them. Found here are around 170,000 clones, roughly four fifths of them singletons; the top ten hold around 15%. The sample taken for sequencing was peripheral blood. Receptors were obtained from a man aged 30-40 years with active or convalescent COVID-19. Each CDR3 is given with its conserved first and last residue. The D gene is left open where the match is weak. Size values are once, few and many counts, or a class for expanded clones, and some rows have none.

V: TRBV18; D: NA; size: once; J: TRBJ2-1; CDR3: CASSPRGAGVGNEQFF; DNA: TGTGCCAGCTCGCCCCGGGGGGCGGGAGTGGGCAATGAGCAGTTCTTC
V: TRBV30; D: TRBD1; size: few; J: TRBJ2-1; CDR3: CAWNSGTGVNEQFF; DNA: TGTGCCTGGAATTCCGGGACAGGGGTTAATGAGCAGTTCTTC
V: TRBV2; D: TRBD1; size: once; J: TRBJ1-5; CDR3: CASSGTGSYQPQHF; DNA: TGTGCCAGCAGCGGGACAGGGAGTTATCAGCCCCAGCATTTT
V: TRBV27; D: TRBD1; size: few; J: TRBJ1-2; CDR3: CASSFLQGSTNYGYTF; DNA: TGTGCCAGCAGTTTCTTACAGGGGAGTACTAACTATGGCTACACCTTC
V: TRBV2; D: TRBD1; size: NA; J: TRBJ2-2; CDR3: CASRVDRGPKNTGELFF; DNA: TGTGCCAGCAGAGTTGACAGGGGGCCCAAGAACACCGGGGAGCTGTTTTTT
V: TRBV15; D: NA; size: NA; J: TRBJ1-3; CDR3: CATSRDLGADSGNTIYF; DNA: TGTGCCACCAGCAGAGATCTGGGAGCAGACTCTGGAAACACCATATATTTT
V: TRBV30; D: NA; size: NA; J: TRBJ1-2; CDR3: CAWSQQGSYTF; DNA: TGTGCCTGGAGCCAGCAGGGGTCCTACACCTTC
V: TRBV7-9; D: NA; size: NA; J: TRBJ1-2; CDR3: CASSSDWLANYGYTF; DNA: TGTGCCAGCAGCTCGGACTGGCTAGCTAACTATGGCTACACCTTC
V: TRBV7-6; D: TRBD1; size: few; J: TRBJ2-5; CDR3: CASSGRTGSFGETQYF; DNA: TGTGCCAGCAGCGGGCGGACAGGGAGTTTTGGCGAGACCCAGTACTTC
V: TRBV3-1/TRBV3-2; D: NA; size: NA; J: TRBJ1-3; CDR3: CASSQGGRASGNTIYF; DNA: TGTGCCAGCAGCCAGGGGGGACGGGCCTCTGGAAACACCATATATTTT
V: TRBV25-1; D: TRBD1; size: NA; J: TRBJ1-6; CDR3: CASGEQGEVSSPLHF; DNA: TGTGCCAGCGGAGAACAGGGGGAAGTCAGCTCACCCCTCCACTTT
V: TRBV30; D: TRBD1; size: NA; J: TRBJ2-1; CDR3: CAWGQGVDEQFF; DNA: TGTGCCTGGGGACAGGGGGTGGATGAGCAGTTCTTC
V: TRBV29-1; D: TRBD2; size: few; J: TRBJ2-1; CDR3: CSVLPSGRAYNEQFF; DNA: TGCAGCGTTTTACCTAGCGGGAGGGCCTACAATGAGCAGTTCTTC
V: TRBV27; D: NA; size: NA; J: TRBJ1-1; CDR3: CASSLGRAAEAFF; DNA: TGTGCCAGCAGTTTGGGCAGGGCTGCTGAAGCTTTCTTT
V: TRBV27; D: NA; size: NA; J: TRBJ1-3; CDR3: CASGPSGNTIYF; DNA: TGTGCCAGCGGCCCCTCCGGAAACACCATATATTTT
V: TRBV5-6; D: NA; size: few; J: TRBJ2-1; CDR3: CASSLDWTELYNEQFF; DNA: TGTGCCAGCAGCTTGGACTGGACAGAACTATACAATGAGCAGTTCTTC
V: TRBV6-2/TRBV6-3; D: NA; size: NA; J: TRBJ1-1; CDR3: CASSYSTVGWATEAFF; DNA: TGTGCCAGCAGTTACTCGACCGTGGGTTGGGCCACTGAAGCTTTCTTT
V: TRBV19; D: TRBD1; size: NA; J: TRBJ2-3; CDR3: CASSLGQGSTYTQYF; DNA: TGTGCCAGTAGCCTGGGACAGGGAAGTACTTATACGCAGTATTTT
V: TRBV13; D: NA; size: few; J: TRBJ1-1; CDR3: CASSLDRVNTEAFF; DNA: TGTGCCAGCAGCTTAGACAGGGTGAACACTGAAGCTTTCTTT
V: TRBV5-4; D: TRBD1; size: NA; J: TRBJ1-1; CDR3: CASSLQGANTEAFF; DNA: TGTGCCAGCAGCTTACAGGGGGCTAACACTGAAGCTTTCTTT
V: TRBV15; D: NA; size: NA; J: TRBJ1-1; CDR3: CATSRTGPTEAFF; DNA: TGTGCCACCAGCAGGACAGGACCCACTGAAGCTTTCTTT
V: TRBV7-9; D: NA; size: NA; J: TRBJ2-3; CDR3: CASSRGSSTDTQYF; DNA: TGTGCCAGTTCACGGGGGAGCAGCACAGATACGCAGTATTTT
V: TRBV4-3; D: NA; size: NA; J: TRBJ2-3; CDR3: CASSQVAGDTQYF; DNA: TGCGCCAGCAGCCAAGTGGCGGGGGATACGCAGTATTTT
V: TRBV25-1; D: NA; size: NA; J: TRBJ1-5; CDR3: CASSDLGGDQPQHF; DNA: TGTGCCAGCAGTGACTTGGGGGGAGATCAGCCCCAGCATTTT
V: TRBV28; D: TRBD1; size: NA; J: TRBJ1-2; CDR3: CASSPRDRDLYGYTF; DNA: TGTGCCAGCAGTCCGAGGGACAGGGACCTCTATGGCTACACCTTC
V: TRBV19; D: TRBD1; size: NA; J: TRBJ2-7; CDR3: CASSIETGAAYEQYF; DNA: TGTGCCAGTAGTATAGAGACAGGGGCGGCCTACGAGCAGTACTTC
V: TRBV27; D: TRBD2; size: NA; J: TRBJ2-3; CDR3: CASRAGYYTDTQYF; DNA: TGTGCCAGCAGAGCGGGGTACTACACAGATACGCAGTATTTT
V: TRBV5-1; D: TRBD2; size: NA; J: TRBJ2-5; CDR3: CASSLAAGGIQETQYF; DNA: TGCGCCAGCAGCCTGGCAGCGGGGGGCATCCAAGAGACCCAGTACTTC
V: TRBV5-4; D: TRBD1; size: NA; J: TRBJ1-4; CDR3: CASSSGQGYEKLFF; DNA: TGTGCCAGCAGCTCGGGACAGGGCTATGAAAAACTGTTTTTT
V: TRBV3-1/TRBV3-2; D: NA; size: NA; J: TRBJ2-4; CDR3: CASSQVGGVVILAKNIQYF; DNA: TGTGCCAGCAGCCAAGTCGGCGGGGTGGTCATCTTAGCCAAAAACATTCAGTACTTC
V: TRBV4-3; D: NA; size: few; J: TRBJ2-1; CDR3: CASSQGGLYNEQFF; DNA: TGCGCCAGCAGCCAAGGGGGACTTTACAATGAGCAGTTCTTC
V: TRBV10-3; D: TRBD2; size: NA; J: TRBJ2-3; CDR3: CAISESSGGATDTQYF; DNA: TGTGCCATCAGTGAGTCCAGCGGGGGGGCCACAGATACGCAGTATTTT
V: TRBV7-2; D: TRBD1; size: NA; J: TRBJ1-2; CDR3: CASSLDLTGDGYTF; DNA: TGTGCCAGCAGCCTAGACCTGACAGGGGATGGCTACACCTTC
V: TRBV10-3; D: NA; size: NA; J: TRBJ1-5; CDR3: CAINPSPREPQHF; DNA: TGTGCCATCAACCCATCCCCCAGGGAGCCCCAGCATTTT
V: TRBV7-2; D: NA; size: NA; J: TRBJ2-3; CDR3: CASSLAPGDTDTQYF; DNA: TGTGCCAGCAGCTTAGCCCCGGGAGACACAGATACGCAGTATTTT
V: TRBV12-3/TRBV12-4; D: NA; size: few; J: TRBJ1-3; CDR3: CASSNSGNTIYF; DNA: TGTGCCAGCAGTAACAGCGGAAACACCATATATTTT
V: TRBV9; D: TRBD2; size: NA; J: TRBJ2-3; CDR3: CASSRTGLAGGRDTQYF; DNA: TGTGCCAGCAGCCGTACGGGACTAGCGGGAGGTAGGGATACGCAGTATTTT
V: TRBV4-3; D: TRBD1; size: once; J: TRBJ1-2; CDR3: CASSQARADRGLVYGYTF; DNA: TGCGCCAGCAGCCAAGCAAGAGCGGACAGGGGATTGGTCTATGGCTACACCTTC
V: TRBV7-9; D: TRBD2; size: NA; J: TRBJ2-1; CDR3: CASSTGTSFDEQFF; DNA: TGTGCCAGCAGCACCGGGACTAGCTTCGATGAGCAGTTCTTC
V: TRBV29-1; D: NA; size: NA; J: TRBJ1-1; CDR3: CSVQGTLNTEAFF; DNA: TGCAGCGTGCAGGGGACCCTGAACACTGAAGCTTTCTTT
V: TRBV5-1; D: TRBD2; size: NA; J: TRBJ2-5; CDR3: CASSLGPSGGAVQETQYF; DNA: TGCGCCAGCAGCTTGGGGCCGAGCGGGGGCGCGGTCCAAGAGACCCAGTACTTC
V: TRBV5-1; D: TRBD1; size: NA; J: TRBJ1-5; CDR3: CASSIGTGAFLEPQHF; DNA: TGCGCCAGCAGCATAGGGACAGGGGCTTTTCTAGAGCCCCAGCATTTT